This T cell receptor (beta chain) was identified during a study of T cells in Graves' hyperthyroidism and ophthalmopathy. The TCR beta CDR3 regions underwent amplification using RNA transcripts as the source. Researchers ran a first-round RT-PCR on the TCR CDR3 using the HTBI primer set. TCRdb re-called the multiplex PCR reads through MiXCR, storing one row per CDR3 protein. In the table there are approximately 510,000 distinct CDR3 sequences, approximately 48% of which are singletons. Germline V gene sequence: CDR1 LNHDA, CDR2 SQIVND (reference sequence). The CDR3 extends over 13 amino acids. Trimming took 3 bases from V and 4 from J, leaving 9 bases between them.

The J gene is TRBJ2-5, the V gene TRBV19; TRBD2 is a possible D gene (5 bases). This receptor was identified in an adult woman with Graves' disease, either hyperthyroidism or ophthalmopathy (not recorded which). The specimen sequenced was peripheral blood or thyroid tissue (not recorded which). The CDR3 loop reads CASSMAGVETQYF. In nucleotides, the CDR3 is TGTGCCAGTAGTATGGCCGGGGTAGAGACCCAGTACTTC.